This T cell receptor beta chain derives from a study of vaccination and CD4 T cells after COVID-19. General study points: The study found median SARS-CoV-2-reactive clonotypes rising from roughly 22 to 38, not significantly. Post-vaccination, and not before, a median roughly 86% of reactive clones appeared in convalescent patients.

Germline loops: CDR1 SGHAT, CDR2 FQNNGV. The CDR3 is 15 residues long. V dropped 10 bases and J dropped 4; count of bases not matched to a gene: 6. Sequenced with the Oncomine TCR Beta short-read assay was DNA taken from cultured CD4+ T cells. TCRdb re-called the PCR reads with MiXCR, one entry per CDR3 protein. This repertoire shows over 20,000 distinct CDR3 sequences, approximately 48% found once; its top ten account for around 5.5%. Of note for this clonotype: Its antigen is undetermined.

As to treatment: roughly ten-day PBMC culture with coronavirus spike peptide pools or control peptides (ViraFEST assay). V gene TRBV11-2 combines with J gene TRBJ2-3; 15 positions match TRBD2. The receptor's source is a human donor who had recovered from COVID-19. The sample taken for sequencing was CD4+ T cells from blood, cultured in vitro. The chain's CDR3 is CATSGLAGGSDTQYF. The CDR3 bases are TGTGCCACCTCGGGACTAGCGGGAGGTTCAGATACGCAGTATTTT.